The TCR beta chain described here comes from a study of beta chain features in type 1 diabetes. This clone was recorded once. This CDR3 region has 14 residues. The germline V gene has CDR1 MNHNS and CDR2 SASEGT. The ends lost 6 bases at V and 7 bases at J; junction bases unmatched: 7. Expressed TCRB transcripts were sequenced, since all the RNA that had been isolated was reverse transcribed. Profiling relied on immunoSEQ multiplex PCR, and the TCRdb table lists in-frame clones only, not all of them. The table lists about 150,000 clones, under 9.5% of them singletons. The sample consisted of central memory CD4+ T cells from blood. This clonotype was obtained from a man aged 18 to 35 in good health. The chain recombines TRBV6-1 with TRBJ1-5, with 9 bases fitting TRBD1. The CDR3 loop is CASRRDRVYQPQHF. The CDR3 DNA reads TGTGCCAGCAGACGGGACAGGGTATACCAGCCCCAGCATTTT.